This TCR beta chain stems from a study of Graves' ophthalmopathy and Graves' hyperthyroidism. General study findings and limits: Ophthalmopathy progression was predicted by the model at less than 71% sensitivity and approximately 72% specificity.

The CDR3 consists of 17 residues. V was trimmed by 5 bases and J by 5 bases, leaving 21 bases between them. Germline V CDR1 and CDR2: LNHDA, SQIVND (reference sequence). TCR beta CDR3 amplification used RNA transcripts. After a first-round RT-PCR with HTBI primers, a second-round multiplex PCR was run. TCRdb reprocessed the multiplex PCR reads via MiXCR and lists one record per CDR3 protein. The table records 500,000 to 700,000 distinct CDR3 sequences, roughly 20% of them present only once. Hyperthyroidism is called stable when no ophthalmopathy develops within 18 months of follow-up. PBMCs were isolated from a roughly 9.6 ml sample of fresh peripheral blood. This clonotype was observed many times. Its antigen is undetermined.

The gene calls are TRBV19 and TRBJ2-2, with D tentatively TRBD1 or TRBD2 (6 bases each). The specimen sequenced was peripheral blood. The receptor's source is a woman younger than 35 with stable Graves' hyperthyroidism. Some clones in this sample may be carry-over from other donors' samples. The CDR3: CASSAQWGAELTGELFF. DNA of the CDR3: TGTGCCAGTAGTGCCCAATGGGGGGCGGAGTTAACCGGGGAGCTGTTTTTT.